Below, 23 T cell receptor beta chains from the same sample are listed, as sequenced in a study of blood T cell repertoires in COVID-19 (dated by TCRdb to 2018 to 2021). The library was produced with the immunoSEQ multiplex PCR assay. TCRdb mirrors the immuneACCESS table, restricted to in-frame sequences. Some clones are absent from its copies; in checked studies, under half trace to an unresolved V gene, and the reason for the others is unknown. The sample profile shows about 310,000 clones; 90% of them were found once. Clones ranked in the top ten supply roughly 1% of the sample. The sequencing sample was made of peripheral blood. The receptors come from a woman aged 40 to 50 with COVID-19, enrolled during active disease.

The chain joins TRBV18 to TRBJ2-7; 11 nucleotides line up with TRBD1. CDR1 and CDR2 (germline): KGHSH, LQKENI. Germline trimming cut 1 base from V and 3 bases from J; bases unmatched to any gene: 11. The CDR3 is 18 residues long. CDR3 region: CASSPLASSGTGGYEQYF. CDR3 nucleotides: TGTGCCAGCTCACCACTAGCATCTTCCGGGACAGGGGGCTACGAGCAGTACTTC.

The V and J genes are TRBV6-2 or TRBV6-3 and TRBJ1-1; the D gene is possibly TRBD1 (6 bases). The CDR3 is made up of 16 amino acids. V lost 1 base, J lost 1 base, and 13 bases lay in between. Germline loops: CDR1 MNHEY, CDR2 SVGEGT. In nucleotides, the CDR3 is TGTGCCAGCAGTTACTTTCCCGGACAGCCGAACACTGAAGCTTTCTTT. Its protein is CASSYFPGQPNTEAFF.

The chain recombines TRBV3-1 (or the pseudogene TRBV3-2) with TRBJ2-3; 9 bases are shared with TRBD2. Germline-derived CDR1 and CDR2 are LGHDT and YNNKEL (reference sequence). The trim removed 2 bases at V and 7 bases at J, leaving 7 bases unmatched. CDR3 length: 15 residues. The CDR3: CASSQWGGRENTQYF. The CDR3 region has the DNA TGTGCCAGCAGCCAATGGGGCGGGAGGGAGAATACGCAGTATTTT.

V gene TRBV29-1 combines with J gene TRBJ2-5, with D unresolved. Germline V CDR1 and CDR2: SQVTM, ANQGSEA. There are 13 residues in the CDR3. V was pared by 4 bases and J by 4 bases, with 13 bases between. This chain's CDR3 is CSVVGGFGETQYF. DNA for the CDR3: TGCAGCGTTGTTGGCGGATTCGGAGAGACCCAGTACTTC.

The chain joins TRBV9 to TRBJ2-1, with 10 bases lining up with TRBD2. Germline assignment: CDR1 SGDLS and CDR2 YYNGEE. Trimming cost V 6 bases and J 6 bases; bases outside gene matches: 9. The CDR3 runs to 15 residues. The CDR3 DNA follows: TGTGCCAGCACCCCTCTAGCGGGGGTCGTCAATGAGCAGTTCTTC. The encoded protein is CASTPLAGVVNEQFF.

The chain joins TRBV5-4 to TRBJ2-5; the match to TRBD2 covers 11 bases. Germline CDR1 is SGHNT and CDR2 is YYREEE (reference sequence). The junction had 3 bases not matched to a gene; V was cut back by 0 bases and J by 5 bases. CDR3 length equals 15 residues. CDR3 loop: CASSLGLAGKETQYF. In DNA form, the CDR3 reads TGTGCCAGCAGCTTGGGACTAGCGGGAAAGGAGACCCAGTACTTC.

The rearrangement uses TRBV9 and TRBJ1-1; D unresolved. Trimming removed 4 bases from V and 1 base from J, with 17 bases in between. Germline CDR1 is SGDLS and CDR2 is YYNGEE. This CDR3 spans 16 amino acids. CDR3 in amino acids: CASSPRVILTNTEAFF. CDR3 DNA sequence: TGTGCCAGCAGCCCCCGGGTCATCCTAACGAACACTGAAGCTTTCTTT. Supplemented by reference TRBV9 and TRBJ1-1, the full variable domain reads DSGVTQTPKHLITATGQRVTLRCSPRSGDLSVYWYQQSLDQGLQFLIQYYNGEERAKGNILERFSAQQFPDLHSELNLSSLELGDSALYFCASSPRVILTNTEAFFGQGTRLTVV.

This chain uses TRBV6-2 or TRBV6-3 with TRBJ1-4; maybe TRBD1 (5 bases). This CDR3 comprises 15 residues. Germline CDR1 reads MNHEY; CDR2 reads SVGEGT. V gave up 2 bases and J gave up 7 bases, with 14 bases separating them. This CDR3 reads CASSYGLRGSEKLFF. CDR3 DNA sequence: TGTGCCAGCAGTTACGGTTTGCGGGGGAGTGAAAAACTGTTTTTT.

The chain joins TRBV5-6 to TRBJ2-2, with D tentatively TRBD1 (5 bases). Trimming left V 4 bases short and J 4 bases short, with 11 bases between. The CDR3 runs 14 residues. From germline, CDR1 is SGHDT and CDR2 YYEEEE. CDR3 loop: CASSMNRFTGELFF. The CDR3 DNA sequence: TGTGCCAGCAGCATGAACAGGTTCACCGGGGAGCTGTTTTTT.

The rearrangement uses TRBV5-6 and TRBJ2-3; D not certain. The CDR3 consists of 15 residues. CDR1 and CDR2 from the germline V gene are SGHDT and YYEEEE. V was pared by 5 bases and J by 0 bases, with 13 bases between. DNA of the CDR3: TGTGCCAGCAGGCCAGGATACATTAGCACAGATACGCAGTATTTT. Its translation: CASRPGYISTDTQYF.

The chain is built from TRBV7-6 and TRBJ2-3; a possible D gene is TRBD1 (6 bases). This CDR3 contains 15 residues. Trimming removed 1 base from V and 0 bases from J, with 8 bases in between. The germline CDR1 and CDR2 sequences are SGHVS and FNYEAQ. The DNA for the CDR3 is TGTGCCAGCAGCTTAGGAACAGGGAGCACAGATACGCAGTATTTT. As protein: CASSLGTGSTDTQYF.

The chain links TRBV7-9 to TRBJ2-2; a weak D match, TRBD2 (6 bases). Per germline, CDR1 SEHNR and CDR2 FQNEAQ (reference sequence). Trimming pared 3 bases from V and 1 base from J, leaving 12 bases between. This CDR3 region has 16 residues. For the CDR3, the DNA is TGTGCCAGCAGCTTCCCTTCGGGGGAGAACACCGGGGAGCTGTTTTTT. This translates into CASSFPSGENTGELFF.

This clone has a single count. V is TRBV6-4 and J is TRBJ2-1; 11 bases fit TRBD2. J gave up 6 bases and V 5 bases, and 9 bases lay outside the gene matches. In germline, CDR1 is MRHNA, CDR2 SNTAGT. This CDR3 comprises 16 residues. The CDR3: CASSSHHSGRGNEQFF. CDR3 nucleotide sequence: TGTGCCAGCAGTTCCCACCATAGCGGGAGGGGCAATGAGCAGTTCTTC.

The rearrangement uses TRBV9 and TRBJ2-7; weak D call: TRBD2 (5 bases). V was cut by 0 bases and J by 3 bases, with 13 bases left in between. The CDR3 extends over 15 amino acids. Germline V gene sequence: CDR1 SGDLS, CDR2 YYNGEE. CDR3 nucleotides: TGTGCCAGCAGCGTAGGGGAGCCAGAACTCTACGAGCAGTACTTC. Translation gives CASSVGEPELYEQYF.

This rearrangement joins TRBV14 to TRBJ1-2; 9 bases map to TRBD1. V shed 1 base, J shed 4 bases, and the junction held 4 bases outside the gene matches. CDR1 SGHDN and CDR2 FVKESK come from the germline V gene. CDR3 length: 15 residues. CDR3 sequence (DNA): TGTGCCAGCAGCCAAGCCGGGACAGGGCTCTATGGCTACACCTTC. It translates to CASSQAGTGLYGYTF. Using reference TRBV14 and TRBJ1-2 for the parts outside the CDR3, the full variable domain is EAGVTQFPSHSVIEKGQTVTLRCDPISGHDNLYWYRRVMGKEIKFLLHFVKESKQDESGMPNNRFLAERTGGTYSTLKVQPAELEDSGVYFCASSQAGTGLYGYTFGSGTRLTVV.

This clone was detected once. This rearrangement joins TRBV27 to TRBJ1-6; D may be TRBD1 (5 bases). V was clipped by 6 bases and J by 0 bases, with 15 bases between them. Per the germline V gene, CDR1 is MNHEY and CDR2 is SMNVEV (reference sequence). CDR3 size: 17 residues. CDR3 region: CASSSRDGSSYNSPLHF. CDR3 nucleotide sequence: TGTGCCAGCAGCTCCCGGGACGGGAGCTCCTATAATTCACCCCTCCACTTT.

The V and J genes are TRBV4-1 and TRBJ1-3; D gene ambiguous. The CDR3 contains 15 residues. V was cut by 7 bases and J by 0 bases, with 13 bases left in between. Germline CDR1 and CDR2: MGHRA and YSYEKL. CDR3 sequence reads: CASTQPGASGNTIYF. The CDR3 DNA sequence: TGCGCCAGCACCCAGCCTGGAGCCTCTGGAAACACCATATATTTT.

This clone was counted a few times. V is TRBV10-3 and J is TRBJ1-2, with 8 bases fitting TRBD1. The J segment lost 6 bases and the V segment lost 4 bases, leaving 7 bases of the junction unmatched. Germline-derived CDR1 and CDR2 are ENHRY and SYGVKD. The CDR3 runs 14 residues. The CDR3: CAISAPDRADGYTF. The CDR3 region has the DNA TGTGCCATCAGTGCCCCGGACAGGGCGGATGGCTACACCTTC.

The chain's CDR3 is CASSLTDSYGYTF. As DNA, the CDR3 is TGTGCCAGCAGCTTAACCGACAGCTATGGCTACACCTTC. The gene calls are TRBV7-8 and TRBJ1-2; D perhaps matches TRBD1 (5 bases). This CDR3 has 13 residues. Germline V gene lookup returns CDR1 SGHVS and CDR2 FQNEAQ. V lost 2 bases and J lost 4, with 8 bases in between.

The J gene is TRBJ1-6, the V gene TRBV30, with D unclear. Germline V gives CDR1 GTSNPN, CDR2 SVGIG (reference sequence). The CDR3 has 12 residues. The ends were cut back, 2 bases at V and 3 bases at J, with 2 bases in the middle. This CDR3 is CAWSYYNSPLHF. CDR3 DNA sequence: TGTGCCTGGAGTTACTATAATTCACCCCTCCACTTT.

This chain joins TRBV5-1 and TRBJ2-2; D is unresolved. Germline-derived CDR1 and CDR2 are SGHRS and YFSETQ. V lost 0 bases and J 0 bases, leaving 3 bases between the germline ends. The CDR3 loop spans 14 amino acids. In nucleotides, the CDR3 is TGCGCCAGCAGCTTGGGGCCGAACACCGGGGAGCTGTTTTTT. It is translated as CASSLGPNTGELFF.

The V call is TRBV9, the J call TRBJ2-2; 8 bases match TRBD2. This CDR3 comprises 17 residues. V shed 7 bases, J shed 0 bases, and the junction held 11 bases outside the gene matches. Germline assignment: CDR1 SGDLS and CDR2 YYNGEE. The CDR3 loop is CASGRLRGRPNTGELFF. In DNA, the CDR3 is TGTGCCAGCGGGCGTCTTCGCGGGAGGCCGAACACCGGGGAGCTGTTTTTT. Supplemented by reference TRBV9 and TRBJ2-2, the full variable domain reads DSGVTQTPKHLITATGQRVTLRCSPRSGDLSVYWYQQSLDQGLQFLIQYYNGEERAKGNILERFSAQQFPDLHSELNLSSLELGDSALYFCASGRLRGRPNTGELFFGEGSRLTVL.

The rearrangement links TRBV6-5 to TRBJ1-2; TRBD1 might be the D (5 bases). Trimming removed 6 bases at V and 2 bases at J, with 16 bases between. Germline assignment: CDR1 MNHEY and CDR2 SVGAGI. This CDR3 region has 15 residues. DNA of the CDR3: TGTGCCAGCAGGCAGTCCAGGGAGGCGAACTATGGCTACACCTTC. Protein sequence: CASRQSREANYGYTF.